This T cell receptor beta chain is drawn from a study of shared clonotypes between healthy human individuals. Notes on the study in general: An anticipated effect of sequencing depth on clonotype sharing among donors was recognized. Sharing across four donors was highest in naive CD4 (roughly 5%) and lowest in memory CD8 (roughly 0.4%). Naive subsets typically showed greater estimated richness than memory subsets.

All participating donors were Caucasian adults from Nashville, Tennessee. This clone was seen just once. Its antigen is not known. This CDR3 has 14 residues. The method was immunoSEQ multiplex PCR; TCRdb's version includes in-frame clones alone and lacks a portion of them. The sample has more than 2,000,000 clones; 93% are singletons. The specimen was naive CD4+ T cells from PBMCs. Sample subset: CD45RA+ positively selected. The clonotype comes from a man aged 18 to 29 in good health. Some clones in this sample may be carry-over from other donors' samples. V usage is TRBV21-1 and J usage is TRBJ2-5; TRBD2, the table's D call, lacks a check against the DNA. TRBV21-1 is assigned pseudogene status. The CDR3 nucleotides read TGTGCCAGCAGCAAAGGTCAAACGGGGGAGACCCAGTACTTC. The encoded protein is CASSKGQTGETQYF.